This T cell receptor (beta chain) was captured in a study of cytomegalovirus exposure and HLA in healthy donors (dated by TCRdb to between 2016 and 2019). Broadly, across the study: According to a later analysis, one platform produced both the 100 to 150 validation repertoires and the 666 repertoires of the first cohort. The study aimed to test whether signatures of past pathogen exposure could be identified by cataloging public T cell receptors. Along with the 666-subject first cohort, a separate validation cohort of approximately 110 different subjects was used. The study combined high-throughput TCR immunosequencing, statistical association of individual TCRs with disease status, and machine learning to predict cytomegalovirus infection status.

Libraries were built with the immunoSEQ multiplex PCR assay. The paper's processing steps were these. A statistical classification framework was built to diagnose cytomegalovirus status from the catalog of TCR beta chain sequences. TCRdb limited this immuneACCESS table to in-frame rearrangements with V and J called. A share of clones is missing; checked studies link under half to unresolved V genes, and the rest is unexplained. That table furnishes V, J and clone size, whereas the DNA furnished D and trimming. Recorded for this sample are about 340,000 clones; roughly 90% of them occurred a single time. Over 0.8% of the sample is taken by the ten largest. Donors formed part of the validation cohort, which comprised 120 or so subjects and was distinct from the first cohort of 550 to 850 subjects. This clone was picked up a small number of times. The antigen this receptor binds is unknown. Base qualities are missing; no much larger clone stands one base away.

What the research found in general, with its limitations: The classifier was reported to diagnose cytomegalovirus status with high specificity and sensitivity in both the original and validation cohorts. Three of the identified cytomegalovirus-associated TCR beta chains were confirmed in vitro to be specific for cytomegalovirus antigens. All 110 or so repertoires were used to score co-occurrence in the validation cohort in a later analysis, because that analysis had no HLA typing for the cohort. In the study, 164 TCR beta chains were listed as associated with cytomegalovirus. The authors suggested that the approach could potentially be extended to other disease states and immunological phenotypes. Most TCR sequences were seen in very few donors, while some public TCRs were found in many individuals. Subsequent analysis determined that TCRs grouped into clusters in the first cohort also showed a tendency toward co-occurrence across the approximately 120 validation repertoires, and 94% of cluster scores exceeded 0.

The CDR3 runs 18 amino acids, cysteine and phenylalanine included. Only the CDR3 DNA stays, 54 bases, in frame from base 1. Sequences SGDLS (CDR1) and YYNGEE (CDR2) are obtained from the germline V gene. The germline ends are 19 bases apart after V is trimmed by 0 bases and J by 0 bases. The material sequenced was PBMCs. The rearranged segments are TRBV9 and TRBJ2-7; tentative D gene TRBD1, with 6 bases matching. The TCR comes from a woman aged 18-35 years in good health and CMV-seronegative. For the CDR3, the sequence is CASSVGSFGRGSSYEQYF. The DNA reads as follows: TGTGCCAGCAGCGTAGGGTCGTTCGGCAGGGGAAGCTCCTACGAGCAGTACTTC.